This TCR beta chain stems from a study of T cells in Graves' hyperthyroidism and ophthalmopathy (dated by TCRdb to about 2019). At the level of the whole study: To identify distinguishing TCR V-J signatures, a discovery cohort of around 98 patients was used, comprising 40 to 45 with Graves' ophthalmopathy and 55 to 65 with stable Graves' hyperthyroidism. An independent validation cohort of about 19 hyperthyroidism patients and approximately 15 patients who later progressed to ophthalmopathy tested prospective prediction of ophthalmopathy. The 100 or so discovery patients were randomly split 7:3 into training and test sets. Thyroid tissue and blood T-cell repertoires from more than 5 Graves' hyperthyroidism patients were also compared in the study. Once sampling was done, hyperthyroidism patients were given methimazole at a starting dose of 30 mg daily, whereas ophthalmopathy patients were given high-dose intravenous methylprednisolone. The paper describes TCR Vbeta CDR3 sequencing of 140 or so peripheral blood samples, made up of fewer than 50 ophthalmopathy patients, roughly 75 hyperthyroidism patients and 17 progressor patients.

TCR beta CDR3 regions were amplified from RNA transcripts. A first-round RT-PCR of the TCR CDR3 used the HTBI primer set with the Qiagen OneStep RT-PCR kit. Libraries were constructed in a second round of multiplex PCR, after which size selection and purification were performed. Libraries were sequenced paired-end with 100 bp reads on an Illumina HiSeq2000. Regarding the original processing steps: SOAPnuke was used to process the raw data, throwing out any read that contained adapters or uncalled bases, had a mean Phred below 15, or lacked an exact constant-primer or identifier match. High-quality paired reads were merged using COPE v1.2.5, and each unique nucleotide sequence was defined as a clonotype. MiTCR v1.1 was used to align the clonotypes against IMGT TRBV, TRBD and TRBJ reference segments. Only V-J combinations with frequency above 0.0001, covering 99.2% of repertoires, were analysed. A TCS score was defined as the ratio of F50 (clonal expansion) to E x V (chaos), with BLOSUM62-based TCRdist applied between CDR3 peptides within each V-J. Welch's t-statistics and random forest reduced around 520 V-J features to about 12, which were used in a naive Bayes classifier (R e1071). Thyroid-blood repertoire similarity was quantified with the Morisita-Horn index. TCRdb trimmed public reads at Q25 via fastp, called clones via MiXCR and kept in-frame beta chains. Here each entry gathers all rows of one CDR3 protein and keeps the most common genes and DNA. The authors' filters were not applied to this entry. In this sample the table shows tens of thousands of distinct CDR3 sequences, about 53% of which occur a single time. The ten biggest clones cover under 35% of the sample.

A patient counted as having stable Graves' hyperthyroidism if no progression to ophthalmopathy occurred over 18 months of follow-up. Hyperthyroidism patients were newly diagnosed, had a disease duration of under 2 months, and were aged 18 to 65 years. Any patient with an uncontrolled infection, another autoimmune disease, pregnancy or lactation was excluded. Diagnoses relied on clinical symptoms, serum thyroxine and TRAb, thyroid ultrasound and orbital computed tomography. Total RNA was extracted using Trizol reagent, and RNA quality was assessed on an Agilent 2100 Bioanalyzer. Study-wide findings and limitations: A model built on a 13 V-J signature distinguished ophthalmopathy from stable hyperthyroidism, reaching 85% to 90% sensitivity and around 82% specificity in cross-validation and 80%/75% in testing. In validation, progression to ophthalmopathy was predicted by the model with about 70% sensitivity and roughly 76% specificity, a median of roughly 6 months before onset. No statistical method was used to set the sample size in advance, and investigators knew the group allocation. Most expanded thyroid clonotypes (frequency above 0.001) were also detected in blood, a finding suggesting that blood repertoires may reflect thyroid immune responses.

This clonotype was seen many times. Its antigen is not yet known. No base quality information exists; no much larger clone differs at one position. Sequences were obtained from peripheral blood or thyroid tissue (not recorded which). The receptor was derived from a man aged 18 to 29 with Graves' hyperthyroidism.

The sequence in DNA is TGCGCCAGCAGCCAAGATCATGGATCGGGACCCCCGCACACTGAAGCTTTCTTT. It is translated as CASSQDHGSGPPHTEAFF. The sequence joins TRBV4-3 to TRBJ1-1; possibly the D gene is TRBD1, per 5 matching bases. The CDR3 measures 18 amino acids from cysteine to phenylalanine. Only the CDR3 region is kept as DNA, spanning 54 bases read in frame from base 1. V is clipped by 0 bases and J by 3 bases, and the sequence between their germline boundaries is 20 bases long. CDR1 LGHNA and CDR2 YSLEER were looked up in the germline V gene.